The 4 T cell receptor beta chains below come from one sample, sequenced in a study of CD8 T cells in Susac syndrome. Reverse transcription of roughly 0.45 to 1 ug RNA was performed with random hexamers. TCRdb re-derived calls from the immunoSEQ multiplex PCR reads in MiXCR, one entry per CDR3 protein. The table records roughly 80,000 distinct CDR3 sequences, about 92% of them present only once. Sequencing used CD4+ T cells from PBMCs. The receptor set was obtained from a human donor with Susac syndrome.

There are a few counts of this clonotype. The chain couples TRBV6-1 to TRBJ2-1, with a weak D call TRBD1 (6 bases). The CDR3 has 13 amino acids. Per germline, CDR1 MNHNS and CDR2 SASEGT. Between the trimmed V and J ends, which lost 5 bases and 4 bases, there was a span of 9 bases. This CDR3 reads CASSRTGYNEQFF. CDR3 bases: TGTGCCAGCAGTCGCACAGGGTACAATGAGCAGTTCTTC.

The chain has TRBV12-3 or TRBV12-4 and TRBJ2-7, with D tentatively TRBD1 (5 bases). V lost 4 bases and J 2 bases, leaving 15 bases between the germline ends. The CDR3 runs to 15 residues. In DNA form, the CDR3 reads TGTGCCAGCAGTTCCAGCAGGGTACGCACCTACGAGCAGTACTTC. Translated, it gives CASSSSRVRTYEQYF.

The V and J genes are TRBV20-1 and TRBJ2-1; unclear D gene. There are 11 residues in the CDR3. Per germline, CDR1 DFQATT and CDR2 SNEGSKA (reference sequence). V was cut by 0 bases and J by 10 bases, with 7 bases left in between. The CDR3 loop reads CSARDQREQFF. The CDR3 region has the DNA TGCAGTGCTAGAGATCAGAGGGAGCAGTTCTTC.

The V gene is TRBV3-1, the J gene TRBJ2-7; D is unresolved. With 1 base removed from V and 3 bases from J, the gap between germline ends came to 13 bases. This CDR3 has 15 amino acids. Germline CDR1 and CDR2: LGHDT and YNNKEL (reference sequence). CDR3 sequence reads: CASSQGLLRNYEQYF. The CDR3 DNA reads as TGTGCCAGCAGCCAAGGTCTTCTGAGGAACTACGAGCAGTACTTC.